The 10 T cell receptor beta chains listed next were all sequenced from one sample in a study of PD-1 blockade in classical Hodgkin lymphoma. Every patient was affected by relapse after autologous stem cell transplantation, while exposure to brentuximab vedotin was not uniform. TCRdb keeps only in-frame clones here, not all; method: immunoSEQ multiplex PCR. The profile shows 50,000 to 65,000 clones, around 89% of them singletons. Sequenced here: peripheral blood mononuclear cells (PBMCs), sampled before the second cycle of nivolumab. The receptors originated from a human donor with classical Hodgkin lymphoma.

This chain links TRBV7-9 with TRBJ1-1; D gene uncertain. The CDR3 sequence is 12 residues long. Germline CDR1 SEHNR, CDR2 FQNEAQ (reference sequence). Between the trimmed V and J ends, which lost 2 bases and 5 bases, there was a span of 6 bases. For the CDR3, the DNA is TGTGCCAGCAGCTTAATTGGAACTGAAGCTTTCTTT. Translating it yields CASSLIGTEAFF.

This sequence joins TRBV5-1 and TRBJ2-5; the match to TRBD2 covers 13 bases. Germline V gene data show CDR1 as SGHRS and CDR2 as YFSETQ. The CDR3 totals 16 residues. The J segment lost 5 bases and the V segment lost 5 bases, leaving 9 bases of the junction unmatched. CDR3 DNA sequence: TGCGCCAGCAGTCCCACTAGCGGGGGGGCCCGGGAGACCCAGTACTTC. Encoded protein: CASSPTSGGARETQYF.

The chain uses TRBV5-1 and TRBJ2-2, with no clear D. Trimming removed 1 base at V and 3 bases at J, with 7 bases between. Germline CDR1 reads SGHRS; CDR2 reads YFSETQ. This CDR3 has 14 residues. CDR3 coding DNA: TGCGCCAGCAGCTTGAACAGCTACACCGGGGAGCTGTTTTTT. Residues: CASSLNSYTGELFF.

In this sample, this clone turned up once. The junction shows a germline mismatch at one end, possibly a read error. The chain combines TRBV27 with TRBJ1-2; no firm D call. The CDR3 length is 14 residues. CDR1 MNHEY and CDR2 SMNVEV come from the germline V gene (reference sequence). CDR3 nucleotides: TGTGCCAGCAGTTTCCGGCAGACTAATTATGGCTACACCTTC. Its protein is CASSFRQTNYGYTF.

The chain uses TRBV9 and TRBJ2-2, with TRBD2 matching over 9 bases. The length of the CDR3 is 17 residues. The J segment lost 6 bases and the V segment lost 0 bases, leaving 9 bases of the junction unmatched. Germline V gene data show CDR1 as SGDLS and CDR2 as YYNGEE. For the CDR3, the DNA is TGTGCCAGCAGCGTAGAGCCCAGCGGGGGGTCTTCCGGGGAGCTGTTTTTT. It is translated as CASSVEPSGGSSGELFF.

The chain carries TRBV30 and TRBJ1-4; the match to TRBD1 covers 8 bases. V trimming: 3 bases; J trimming: 0 bases; junction bases outside the gene matches: 9. Germline lookup yields CDR1 GTSNPN and CDR2 SVGIG (reference sequence). The CDR3 is 17 residues long. CDR3 protein: CAWRPIDRGTTNEKLFF. CDR3 nucleotide sequence: TGTGCCTGGAGGCCAATCGACAGGGGTACAACTAATGAAAAACTGTTTTTT.

V is TRBV5-1 and J is TRBJ2-3; D remains ambiguous. The CDR3 covers 15 residues. Germline-derived CDR1 and CDR2 are SGHRS and YFSETQ. The ends were cut back, 0 bases at V and 2 bases at J, with 10 bases in the middle. The CDR3 region is CASSLDSRSTDTQYF. The DNA for the CDR3 is TGCGCCAGCAGCTTGGACTCAAGGTCCACAGATACGCAGTATTTT.

This rearrangement joins TRBV6-5 to TRBJ2-7; 9 positions match TRBD1. In germline, CDR1 is MNHEY, CDR2 SVGAGI. The CDR3 loop spans 14 amino acids. V was clipped by 6 bases and J by 3 bases; unmatched bases: 6. The CDR3 nucleotides are TGTGCCAGCAGATTAGGACAGGGGTACTACGAGCAGTACTTC. It is translated as CASRLGQGYYEQYF.

V usage is TRBV19 and J usage is TRBJ1-3; D perhaps matches TRBD1 (6 bases). The germline V and J ends were trimmed by 9 bases and 2 bases, with 14 bases remaining between them. The CDR3 runs to 14 residues. Germline CDR1 and CDR2: LNHDA and SQIVND (reference sequence). CDR3 in DNA: TGTGCCAGAGGTACAGGGAAGGCTGGAAACACCATATATTTT. Residues: CARGTGKAGNTIYF.

The gene calls are TRBV19 and TRBJ1-1, with D possibly being TRBD1 (6 bases). This CDR3 has 13 residues. Germline V CDR1 and CDR2: LNHDA, SQIVND (reference sequence). The V gene lost 5 bases and the J gene lost 4 bases, with 11 bases spanning the gap. The CDR3 nucleotides read TGTGCCAGTAGTGTCCAGGGGATCACTGAAGCTTTCTTT. Protein product: CASSVQGITEAFF.